What follows is one TCR beta chain and its context. Its cognate antigen is unknown. The entry originates in a study of T cell responses to AZD1222 COVID-19 vaccine. Profiling relied on immunoSEQ multiplex PCR, and the TCRdb table lists in-frame clones only, not all of them. The sample shows tens of thousands of clones, approximately 91% of them seen only once. Study-wide findings and caveats: Unmutated regions of variants are reportedly targeted by nearly half of spike-specific TCRs.

The CDR3 runs 16 residues. V gave up 1 base and J gave up 4 bases; unmatched junction bases: 8. Germline V gene lookup returns CDR1 SGHVS and CDR2 FQNEAQ. V gene TRBV7-8 combines with J gene TRBJ1-2, with 8 nucleotides matching TRBD1. This TCR was sampled from an adult in good health. Source: peripheral blood, taken on day 0 of AZD1222 vaccination. The chain's CDR3 is CASSLVRSGGGYGYTF. In DNA, the CDR3 is TGTGCCAGCAGCTTAGTCAGGTCAGGGGGCGGCTATGGCTACACCTTC.